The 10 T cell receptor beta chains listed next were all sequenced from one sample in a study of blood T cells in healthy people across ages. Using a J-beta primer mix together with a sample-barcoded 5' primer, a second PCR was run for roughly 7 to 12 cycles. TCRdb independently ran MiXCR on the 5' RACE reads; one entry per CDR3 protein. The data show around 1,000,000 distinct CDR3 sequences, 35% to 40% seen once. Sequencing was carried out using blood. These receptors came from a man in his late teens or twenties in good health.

In DNA form, the CDR3 reads TGCAGTGCTATTGCGGGGGGAAGGAACACTGAAGCTTTCTTT. Its translation is CSAIAGGRNTEAFF. The rearrangement uses TRBV20-1 and TRBJ1-1, with D possibly TRBD1 on 5 matching bases. The V end lost 4 bases, the J end lost 1 base, and 13 bases lay between the germline ends. From germline, CDR1 is DFQATT and CDR2 SNEGSKA (reference sequence). The CDR3 has 14 residues.

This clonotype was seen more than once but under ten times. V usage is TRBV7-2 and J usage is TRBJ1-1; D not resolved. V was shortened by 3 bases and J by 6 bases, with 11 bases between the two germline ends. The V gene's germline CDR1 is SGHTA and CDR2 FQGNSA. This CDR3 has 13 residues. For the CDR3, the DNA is TGTGCCAGCAGCTTTAGTGCGAAGGCTGAAGCTTTCTTT. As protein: CASSFSAKAEAFF.

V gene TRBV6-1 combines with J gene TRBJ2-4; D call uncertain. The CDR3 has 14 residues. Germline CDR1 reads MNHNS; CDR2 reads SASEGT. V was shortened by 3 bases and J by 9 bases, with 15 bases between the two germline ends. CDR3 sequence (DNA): TGTGCCAGCAGTGACCCGCAATTTATCGCCATTCAGTACTTC. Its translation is CASSDPQFIAIQYF.

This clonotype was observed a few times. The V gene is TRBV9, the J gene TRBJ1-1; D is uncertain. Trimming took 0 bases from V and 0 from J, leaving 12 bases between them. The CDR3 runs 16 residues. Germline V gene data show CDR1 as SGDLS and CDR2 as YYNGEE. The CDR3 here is CASSVDSTGVNTEAFF. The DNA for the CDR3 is TGTGCCAGCAGCGTAGATTCCACCGGGGTGAACACTGAAGCTTTCTTT.

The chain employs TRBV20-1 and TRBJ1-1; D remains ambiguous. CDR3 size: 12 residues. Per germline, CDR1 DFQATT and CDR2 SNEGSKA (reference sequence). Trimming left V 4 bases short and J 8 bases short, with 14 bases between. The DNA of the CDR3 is TGCAGTGCTACCCCGACAAGAGGCGAAGCTTTCTTT. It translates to CSATPTRGEAFF.

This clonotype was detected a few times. CDR3 loop: CASSTHNYGYTF. The CDR3 bases are TGTGCCAGCAGCACTCATAACTATGGCTACACCTTC. The rearrangement joins TRBV7-2 to TRBJ1-2; D is uncertain. V gave up 5 bases and J gave up 1 base, with 5 bases separating them. The CDR3 contains 12 residues. CDR1 and CDR2 from the germline V gene are SGHTA and FQGNSA.

The CDR3 DNA is TGTGCCAGCTCACCACCGCGAGCGGGGAAATCTGGAAACACCATATATTTT. Its translation is CASSPPRAGKSGNTIYF. The rearrangement joins TRBV18 to TRBJ1-3; D remains ambiguous. CDR1 is KGHSH, CDR2 LQKENI, per germline. Trimming removed 0 bases at V and 1 base at J, with 13 bases between. The CDR3 spans 17 residues.

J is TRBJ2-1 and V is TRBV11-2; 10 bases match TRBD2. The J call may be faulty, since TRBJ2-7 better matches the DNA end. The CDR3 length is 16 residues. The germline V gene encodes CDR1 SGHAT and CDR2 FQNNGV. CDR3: CASSRSLAGINNEQYF. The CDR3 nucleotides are TGTGCCAGCAGCCGCTCACTAGCGGGGATCAACAATGAGCAGTACTTC.

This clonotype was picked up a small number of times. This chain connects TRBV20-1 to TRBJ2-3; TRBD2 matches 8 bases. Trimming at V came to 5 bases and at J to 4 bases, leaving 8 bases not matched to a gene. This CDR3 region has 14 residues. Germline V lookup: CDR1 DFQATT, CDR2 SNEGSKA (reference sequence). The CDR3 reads CSAYRAGASDTQYF. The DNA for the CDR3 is TGCAGTGCTTATCGAGCGGGGGCCTCAGATACGCAGTATTTT.

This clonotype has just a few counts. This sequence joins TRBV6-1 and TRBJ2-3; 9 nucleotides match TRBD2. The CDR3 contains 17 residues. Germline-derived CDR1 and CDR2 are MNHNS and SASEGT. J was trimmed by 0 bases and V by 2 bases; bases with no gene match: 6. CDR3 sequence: CASSELPSGVSTDTQYF. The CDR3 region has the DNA TGTGCCAGCAGTGAATTACCTAGCGGGGTTAGCACAGATACGCAGTATTTT.